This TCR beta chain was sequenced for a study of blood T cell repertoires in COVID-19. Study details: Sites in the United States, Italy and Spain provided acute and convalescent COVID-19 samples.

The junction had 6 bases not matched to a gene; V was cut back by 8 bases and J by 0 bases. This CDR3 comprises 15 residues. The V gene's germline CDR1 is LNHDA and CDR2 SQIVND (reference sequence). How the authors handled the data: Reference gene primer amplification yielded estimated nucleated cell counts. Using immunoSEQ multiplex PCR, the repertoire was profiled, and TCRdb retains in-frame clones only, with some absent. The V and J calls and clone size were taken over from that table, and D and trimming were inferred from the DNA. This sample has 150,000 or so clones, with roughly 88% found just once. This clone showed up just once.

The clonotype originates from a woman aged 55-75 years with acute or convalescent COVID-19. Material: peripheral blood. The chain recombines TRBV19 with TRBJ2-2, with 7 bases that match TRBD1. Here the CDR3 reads CASARGGANTGELFF. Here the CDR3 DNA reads TGTGCCAGTGCCAGAGGGGGCGCGAACACCGGGGAGCTGTTTTTT. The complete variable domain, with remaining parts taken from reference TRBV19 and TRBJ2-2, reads DGGITQSPKYLFRKEGQNVTLSCEQNLNHDAMYWYRQDPGQGLRLIYYSQIVNDFQKGDIAEGYSVSREKKESFPLTVTSAQKNPTAFYLCASARGGANTGELFFGEGSRLTVL.